Listed below are T cell receptor beta chains from one sample, sequenced in a study of control samples from healthy donors and cancer patients. The repertoire was sequenced with immunoSEQ multiplex PCR; TCRdb's copy has only in-frame clones and lacks some. The data contain around 140,000 clones, approximately 93% of them singletons. The sample consisted of blood. These receptors came from a man aged 18-30 years in good health. Both conserved end residues are part of each CDR3. The D gene is left open where the match is weak.

-,TRBV19,TRBJ2-3,16,TGTGCCAGTAGTCAGCCACCGGGACCCCTCACAGATACGCAGTATTTT,CASSQPPGPLTDTQYF
-,TRBV28,TRBJ1-5,14,TGTGCCAGTTCCTCCAGGGGAAAGGACCAGCCCCAGCATTTT,CASSSRGKDQPQHF
-,TRBV5-1,TRBJ2-3,14,TGCGCCAGCAGCTTTTACCAGACCACAGATACGCAGTATTTT,CASSFYQTTDTQYF
-,TRBV3-1/TRBV3-2,TRBJ1-1,15,TGTGCCAGCAGCCAAAGTGCAGGGTCGTTAGCTGAAGCTTTCTTT,CASSQSAGSLAEAFF
TRBD1,TRBV11-3,TRBJ1-1,15,TGTGCCAGCAGCCCCCTGGGACAGGCGGCCACTGAAGCTTTCTTT,CASSPLGQAATEAFF
-,TRBV5-1,TRBJ2-2,15,TGCGCCAGCAGCTTGATTCAGGGGAACACCGGGGAGCTGTTTTTT,CASSLIQGNTGELFF
-,TRBV19,TRBJ1-3,14,TGTGCCAGTAGTACCATCAGTCTTGGGAACACCATATATTTT,CASSTISLGNTIYF
-,TRBV4-2,TRBJ2-1,15,TGTGCCAGCAGCCAACCCCTCGGGGTCGGGGATGAGCAGTTCTTC,CASSQPLGVGDEQFF
TRBD1,TRBV6-5,TRBJ1-5,13,TGTGCCAGCAGTCAACAGGGGCCCCAGCCCCAGCATTTT,CASSQQGPQPQHF
-,TRBV4-1,TRBJ1-1,14,TGCGCCAGCAGCCCGCGGGACGGACACACTGAAGCTTTCTTT,CASSPRDGHTEAFF
TRBD1,TRBV9,TRBJ1-1,13,TGTGCCAGCACCAACAGGGGGGTGACTGAAGCTTTCTTT,CASTNRGVTEAFF
TRBD1,TRBV7-9,TRBJ1-1,14,TGTGCCATCAGGGACAGAAGAATGAACACTGAAGCTTTCTTT,CAIRDRRMNTEAFF
-,TRBV5-5,TRBJ1-1,14,TGTGCCAGCAGCTTGGTTACAGGGCCCTTACGGGCTTTCTTT,CASSLVTGPLRAFF